The sequence of this T cell receptor (beta chain) was determined in a study of T cell responses to AZD1222 COVID-19 vaccine. General study points: Nearly half of spike-specific TCRs reportedly target variant regions that are unmutated in the B.1.351 and B.1.1.7 variants. Baseline serology detected seropositivity in only six AZD1222 recipients.

TCRdb's table, derived via immunoSEQ multiplex PCR, lists solely in-frame clones and lacks some. The sample lists 130,000 to 150,000 clones; roughly 92% were seen once. As for this clone: Its antigen is not identified.

The CDR3 consists of 16 residues. Germline V gives CDR1 MDHEN, CDR2 SYDVKM. The junction had 11 bases not matched to a gene; V was cut back by 9 bases and J by 2 bases. Sequencing was performed on peripheral blood, taken on day 0 of AZD1222 vaccination. This receptor was identified in an adult in good health. V gene TRBV28 combines with J gene TRBJ1-2; 11 bases fit TRBD1. In DNA form, the CDR3 reads TGTGCCAGTTTATTTCCGGGACAGGGGGGAAACTATGGCTACACCTTC. Protein sequence: CASLFPGQGGNYGYTF.